This T cell receptor (beta chain) was obtained from a study of blood T cell repertoires in COVID-19. Study-level background: PBMCs, B-cell-depleted T cells, or T cells provided the cDNA or gDNA that made up the material.

Germline-derived CDR1 and CDR2 are LNHDA and SQIVND (reference sequence). With V trimmed by 4 bases and J by 6 bases, 2 bases remained unmatched. There are 15 residues in the CDR3. Authors' analysis steps: Reference gene primer amplification gave estimated nucleated cell counts. Repertoires were generated with immunoSEQ multiplex PCR, while TCRdb's copy carries only in-frame clones and drops some. The DNA was the basis for D and trimming; V, J and clone size are from that table. The profile shows around 150,000 clones, roughly 88% of them singletons. For recovered donors of Cohort 3, there were two negative PCRs, clearance, or symptom resolution.

Sequencing was done on a sample of PBMCs or T cells enriched from blood (not recorded which). V and J are TRBV19 and TRBJ2-2; 13 nucleotides agree with TRBD2. The sequence was obtained from a woman between 45 and 60 years old who had recovered from COVID-19. The CDR3 DNA reads as TGTGCCAGTAGTAGCACTAGCGGGGGGGCCGGGGAGCTGTTTTTT. This codes for CASSSTSGGAGELFF. Looking up the rest from reference TRBV19 and TRBJ2-2 gives the full variable domain: DGGITQSPKYLFRKEGQNVTLSCEQNLNHDAMYWYRQDPGQGLRLIYYSQIVNDFQKGDIAEGYSVSREKKESFPLTVTSAQKNPTAFYLCASSSTSGGAGELFFGEGSRLTVL.